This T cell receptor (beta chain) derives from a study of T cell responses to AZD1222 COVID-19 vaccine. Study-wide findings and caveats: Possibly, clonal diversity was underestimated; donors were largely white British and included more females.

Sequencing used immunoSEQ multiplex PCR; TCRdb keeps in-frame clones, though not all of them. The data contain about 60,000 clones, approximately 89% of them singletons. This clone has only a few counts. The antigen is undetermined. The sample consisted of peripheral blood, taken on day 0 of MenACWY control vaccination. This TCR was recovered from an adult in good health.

The CDR3 here is CASSLGPSGSYEQYF. Here the CDR3 DNA reads TGTGCCAGCAGCCTAGGCCCCAGCGGGAGCTACGAGCAGTACTTC. The chain has TRBV14 and TRBJ2-7; TRBD2 agrees at 8 bases. Germline lookup yields CDR1 SGHDN and CDR2 FVKESK. The length of the CDR3 is 15 residues. V gave up 4 bases and J gave up 3 bases; unmatched junction bases: 8.